These 29 T cell receptor beta chains came from one sample sequenced in a study of a mutant IDH1 vaccine in newly diagnosed glioma. As for time point: week 23, last vaccination. It was 300 ug of mutant IDH1 20-mer peptide that made up each vaccine dose, given with topical imiquimod. Sequencing used immunoSEQ multiplex PCR; TCRdb keeps in-frame clones, though not all of them. The table records 40,000 or so clones, about 76% of them present only once. These receptors have no identified antigens. Sequences were derived from PBMCs, sampled from a glioma patient whose treatment included an IDH1 peptide vaccine. These receptors were obtained from a man over 45 with glioma.

The CDR3 coding sequence is TGTGCCAGCAGTGAAGCCCTAAGTTCCTATGGCTACACCTTC. This sequence encodes CASSEALSSYGYTF. The chain recombines TRBV6-1 with TRBJ1-2; no firm D call. This CDR3 is 14 amino acids long. V lost 0 bases and J 4 bases, leaving 9 bases between the germline ends. Germline lookup yields CDR1 MNHNS and CDR2 SASEGT.

V gene TRBV6-6 combines with J gene TRBJ1-4; 9 bases are shared with TRBD1. The V and J ends lost 7 bases and 3 bases, in that order; junction bases with no gene match: 6. CDR1 and CDR2 from the germline V gene are MNHNY and SVGAGI (reference sequence). The CDR3 contains 15 residues. The CDR3, as DNA: TGTGCCAGCAACGAACAGGGGGCGTCTAATGAAAAACTGTTTTTT. Translating it yields CASNEQGASNEKLFF.

In its sample, this clone was seen a few times. The chain employs TRBV7-2 and TRBJ2-7; 7 bases match TRBD1. Germline CDR1 SGHTA, CDR2 FQGNSA. This CDR3 contains 14 residues. Germline trimming cut 0 bases from V and 5 bases from J; bases unmatched to any gene: 4. The CDR3 DNA reads TGTGCCAGCAGCTTAGCGGGGACAGTCCACGAGCAGTACTTC. Residues: CASSLAGTVHEQYF.

The rearrangement links TRBV4-1 to TRBJ1-1; a weak D match, TRBD1 (6 bases). Germline V gene lookup returns CDR1 MGHRA and CDR2 YSYEKL. The V gene lost 0 bases and the J gene lost 1 base, with 15 bases spanning the gap. This CDR3 has 17 amino acids. The CDR3 loop reads CASSQENMGASNTEAFF. CDR3 DNA: TGCGCCAGCAGCCAAGAAAATATGGGGGCCTCGAACACTGAAGCTTTCTTT.

The gene calls are TRBV25-1 and TRBJ2-7; D uncertain. The germline V gene encodes CDR1 MGHDK and CDR2 SYGVNS. With 6 bases removed from V and 4 bases from J, the gap between germline ends came to 13 bases. The CDR3 runs 13 residues. CDR3 in DNA: TGTGCCAGCAGATACTCGATGGGTTACGAGCAGTACTTC. Translating it yields CASRYSMGYEQYF.

This chain connects TRBV5-1 to TRBJ2-1; 9 nucleotides align to TRBD2. Looked up from germline, CDR1 is SGHRS and CDR2 is YFSETQ. V lost 0 bases, J lost 6 bases, and 4 bases stayed unmatched. CDR3 size: 15 residues. CDR3 DNA sequence: TGCGCCAGCAGCTTGGTGTCTAGCGGGGTCAATGAGCAGTTCTTC. This codes for CASSLVSSGVNEQFF.

The chain has TRBV30 and TRBJ1-2; a weak D match, TRBD1 (6 bases). Germline V gives CDR1 GTSNPN, CDR2 SVGIG (reference sequence). The ends were cut back, 0 bases at V and 7 bases at J, with 12 bases in the middle. The CDR3 loop spans 13 amino acids. The CDR3 DNA reads TGTGCCTGGAGTGTAACCGGGGACATTGGCTACACCTTC. This translates into CAWSVTGDIGYTF.

The chain has TRBV2 and TRBJ2-1; 7 nucleotides line up with TRBD2. This CDR3 region has 14 residues. V gave up 2 bases and J gave up 7 bases; unmatched junction bases: 5. CDR1 is SNHLY, CDR2 FYNNEI, per germline. The CDR3, as DNA: TGTGCCAGCAGTGAATCCCGGGGGGAAAATGAGCAGTTCTTC. As protein: CASSESRGENEQFF. Full variable domain (remainder filled in from reference TRBV2 and TRBJ2-1): EPEVTQTPSHQVTQMGQEVILRCVPISNHLYFYWYRQILGQKVEFLVSFYNNEISEKSEIFDDQFSVERPDGSNFTLKIRSTKLEDSAMYFCASSESRGENEQFFGPGTRLTVL.

The chain carries TRBV4-1 and TRBJ2-5; tentative D call: TRBD1 (6 bases). The V gene lost 1 base and the J gene lost 1 base, with 10 bases spanning the gap. CDR1 and CDR2 from the germline V gene are MGHRA and YSYEKL. The length of the CDR3 is 15 residues. The CDR3, as DNA: TGCGCCAGCAGCCAAGTGGTCAGGGGCCAAGAGACCCAGTACTTC. Translation: CASSQVVRGQETQYF.

As DNA, the CDR3 is TGTGCTAGTGCGCTAAGAAGGAACTATGGCTACACCTTC. This encodes CASALRRNYGYTF. This sequence joins TRBV12-5 and TRBJ1-2; D is unclear. Between the trimmed V and J ends, which lost 7 bases and 2 bases, there was a span of 11 bases. The CDR3 is made up of 13 amino acids. Germline CDR1 and CDR2: LGHNT and FRNRAP.

The chain couples TRBV9 to TRBJ2-3; D perhaps matches TRBD2 (5 bases). This CDR3 is built from 14 residues. From germline, CDR1 is SGDLS and CDR2 YYNGEE. V gave up 0 bases and J gave up 2 bases, with 7 bases separating them. CDR3 region: CASSVGTPTDTQYF. DNA for the CDR3: TGTGCCAGCAGCGTAGGGACTCCCACAGATACGCAGTATTTT.

The V gene is TRBV5-1, the J gene TRBJ1-1; no definite D call. The V end was cut by 5 bases, the J end by 1 base, with 12 bases between. CDR3 length equals 14 residues. Germline V gene lookup returns CDR1 SGHRS and CDR2 YFSETQ. CDR3 sequence reads: CASRGRVGNTEAFF. The DNA of the CDR3 is TGCGCCAGCAGAGGCCGAGTCGGGAACACTGAAGCTTTCTTT.

V and J are TRBV13 and TRBJ1-3, with D tentatively TRBD1 (5 bases). The CDR3 consists of 15 residues. CDR1 and CDR2 from the germline V gene are PRHDT and FYEKMQ (reference sequence). V gave up 2 bases and J gave up 6 bases, with 14 bases separating them. The CDR3 region is CASSLRRERANTIYF. CDR3 sequence (DNA): TGTGCCAGCAGCTTACGCAGGGAGAGGGCAAACACCATATATTTT. Drawing the rest from reference TRBV13 and TRBJ1-3, the complete variable domain is AAGVIQSPRHLIKEKRETATLKCYPIPRHDTVYWYQQGPGQDPQFLISFYEKMQSDKGSIPDRFSAQQFSDYHSELNMSSLELGDSALYFCASSLRRERANTIYFGEGSWLTVV.

The genes are TRBV9 and TRBJ1-4, with unresolved D. The CDR3 consists of 14 residues. Germline-derived CDR1 and CDR2 are SGDLS and YYNGEE. Trimming stripped 3 bases from V and 2 bases from J, with 8 bases between. Here the CDR3 DNA reads TGTGCCAGCAGCGCCCAGCGGACTAATGAAAAACTGTTTTTT. It is translated as CASSAQRTNEKLFF.

The genes are TRBV4-2 and TRBJ2-7, with D unresolved. The V gene lost 0 bases and the J gene lost 7 bases, with 4 bases spanning the gap. The CDR3 runs 11 residues. CDR1 is LGHNA and CDR2 is YNFKEQ in the germline V gene. Written as DNA, the CDR3 is TGTGCCAGCAGCCAAGAGGGGGAGCAGTACTTC. It encodes CASSQEGEQYF.

J is TRBJ1-3 and V is TRBV5-1; 10 nucleotides agree with TRBD1. The CDR3 contains 16 residues. From germline, CDR1 is SGHRS and CDR2 YFSETQ. With V trimmed by 0 bases and J by 8 bases, 8 bases remained unmatched. DNA for the CDR3: TGCGCCAGCAGCTTGGGACAGGGGGCCAGGTTGGACACCATATATTTT. Translated, it gives CASSLGQGARLDTIYF.

This clone was observed a few times. The V call is TRBV6-6, the J call TRBJ1-1; a weak D match, TRBD1 (5 bases). This CDR3 comprises 15 residues. Germline V gives CDR1 MNHNY, CDR2 SVGAGI (reference sequence). Deletions cut 7 bases from V and 0 bases from J, with 15 bases between. The CDR3 DNA is TGTGCCAGCACTCCCCGGGGCGGCATGAACACTGAAGCTTTCTTT. Its protein is CASTPRGGMNTEAFF.

V is TRBV15 and J is TRBJ2-1; D gene ambiguous. This CDR3 comprises 14 residues. The germline V gene encodes CDR1 LNHNV and CDR2 YYDKDF (reference sequence). V was clipped by 3 bases and J by 0 bases, with 6 bases between them. The chain's CDR3 is CATSRAISYNEQFF. The CDR3 region has the DNA TGTGCCACCAGCAGGGCGATCTCCTACAATGAGCAGTTCTTC.

V and J are TRBV5-4 and TRBJ1-4, with 11 bases identical to TRBD1. Germline loops: CDR1 SGHNT, CDR2 YYREEE (reference sequence). With V trimmed by 4 bases and J by 6 bases, 5 bases remained unmatched. The CDR3 contains 15 residues. CDR3 sequence (DNA): TGTGCCAGCAGCCCCGGGACAGGGGGGGATGAAAAACTGTTTTTT. Translation gives CASSPGTGGDEKLFF.

This clone is categorized as medium-sized. The V call is TRBV28, the J call TRBJ1-1; D is possibly TRBD1 (6 bases). V dropped 6 bases and J dropped 4 bases, with 9 bases sitting between them. The V gene's germline CDR1 is MDHEN and CDR2 SYDVKM. The length of the CDR3 is 12 residues. CDR3 region: CASSMDSTEAFF. As DNA, the CDR3 is TGTGCCAGCAGCATGGACAGCACTGAAGCTTTCTTT.

The chain uses TRBV19 and TRBJ2-3; TRBD2 matches 13 bases. J was trimmed by 0 bases and V by 5 bases; bases with no gene match: 8. The CDR3 totals 18 residues. In germline, CDR1 is LNHDA, CDR2 SQIVND (reference sequence). This chain's CDR3 is CASSGGTSGTPSTDTQYF. Written as DNA, the CDR3 is TGTGCCAGTAGTGGGGGGACTAGCGGGACCCCTAGCACAGATACGCAGTATTTT.

The V gene is TRBV18, the J gene TRBJ1-3; no clear D gene. With 2 bases removed from V and 0 bases from J, the gap between germline ends came to 8 bases. Germline V gene lookup returns CDR1 KGHSH and CDR2 LQKENI. This CDR3 region has 15 residues. The CDR3 nucleotides are TGTGCCAGCTCACCAGACCTTAGCTCTGGAAACACCATATATTTT. Translated, it gives CASSPDLSSGNTIYF. Filled out from reference TRBV18 and TRBJ1-3, the complete variable domain reads NAGVMQNPRHLVRRRGQEARLRCSPMKGHSHVYWYRQLPEEGLKFMVYLQKENIIDESGMPKERFSAEFPKEGPSILRIQQVVRGDSAAYFCASSPDLSSGNTIYFGEGSWLTVV.

The chain recombines TRBV7-8 with TRBJ2-7, with 8 bases identical to TRBD2. Germline V gives CDR1 SGHVS, CDR2 FQNEAQ. This CDR3 has 14 residues. Trimming took 1 base from V and 2 from J; bases not matched to a gene: 1. The CDR3 sequence is CASSLGRGAYEQYF. CDR3 sequence (DNA): TGTGCCAGCAGCTTAGGGCGGGGGGCCTACGAGCAGTACTTC.

This clone was detected only once. V and J are TRBV30 and TRBJ1-1; 8 nucleotides match TRBD1. The germline CDR1 and CDR2 sequences are GTSNPN and SVGIG (reference sequence). With 8 bases clipped from V and 8 bases from J, the junction kept 7 bases outside the gene matches. The CDR3 has 11 amino acids. The CDR3 protein is CAGQGITEAFF. CDR3 DNA: TGTGCCGGACAGGGAATAACCGAAGCTTTCTTT.

The chain recombines TRBV7-9 with TRBJ2-2; 9 nucleotides match TRBD1. CDR1 and CDR2 from the germline V gene are SEHNR and FQNEAQ (reference sequence). V trimming: 5 bases; J trimming: 8 bases; junction bases outside the gene matches: 21. CDR3 length: 19 residues. In DNA, the CDR3 is TGTGCCAGCAGCCATCGGGATCGTCGGGACAGGGACCTACCGGGGGAGCTGTTTTTT. Translation gives CASSHRDRRDRDLPGELFF.

The V gene is TRBV30, the J gene TRBJ2-6, with D perhaps TRBD2 (7 bases). V lost 3 bases and J lost 5, with 11 bases in between. The germline gives CDR1 GTSNPN, CDR2 SVGIG (reference sequence). This CDR3 has 14 residues. The CDR3 sequence is CAWRGGPRANVLTF. CDR3 in DNA: TGTGCCTGGAGGGGGGGGCCTCGGGCCAACGTCCTGACTTTC. The full variable domain, with the rest looked up from reference TRBV30 and TRBJ2-6, is SQTIHQWPATLVQPVGSPLSLECTVEGTSNPNLYWYRQAAGRGLQLLFYSVGIGQISSEVPQNLSASRPQDRQFILSSKKLLLSDSGFYLCAWRGGPRANVLTFGAGSRLTVL.

The chain employs TRBV6-1 and TRBJ2-7; D may correspond to TRBD1 or TRBD2 (5 bases each). The CDR3 extends over 13 amino acids. Germline V gene lookup returns CDR1 MNHNS and CDR2 SASEGT. V was clipped by 11 bases and J by 0 bases, with 14 bases between them. CDR3 residues: CAVRDGTSYEQYF. The CDR3 DNA reads TGTGCCGTTCGTGACGGGACCTCCTACGAGCAGTACTTC.

The rearrangement links TRBV10-3 to TRBJ1-1; no firm D call. The germline CDR1 and CDR2 sequences are ENHRY and SYGVKD. The length of the CDR3 is 11 residues. Trimming cost V 7 bases and J 9 bases, with 12 bases left between them. DNA for the CDR3: TGTGCCATCAAGCACCGGGAACAAGCTTTCTTT. Protein sequence: CAIKHREQAFF.

This clone was seen just once. The rearrangement joins TRBV6-5 to TRBJ1-2, with D possibly being TRBD1 (5 bases). This CDR3 region has 11 residues. The germline V gene has CDR1 MNHEY and CDR2 SVGAGI. The V gene lost 7 bases and the J gene lost 7 bases, with 10 bases spanning the gap. The CDR3 coding sequence is TGTGCCAGCACCCAGGGAGCTGGCTACACCTTC. Amino acids: CASTQGAGYTF.